This is a list of T cell receptor beta chains from one sample in a study of T cell repertoires in cytomegalovirus infection. MiXCR, applied by TCRdb to the reads, yields one record per CDR3 protein. The profile shows more than 200,000 distinct CDR3 sequences, approximately 10% of them singletons. Material: PBMCs. These TCRs come from a human donor in good health (CMV status not recorded). Some clones in this sample may be carry-over from other donors' samples. Each CDR3 is given with its conserved first and last residue. Fields, in order: clone size, V gene, J gene, D gene, CDR3 protein, CDR3 DNA. D genes are given only for firm matches. Expanded clones are given a class, and other clones once, few, many or no size at all.

size: many; V: TRBV12-3/TRBV12-4; J: TRBJ2-1; D: -; CDR3: CASSIDSYNEQFF; DNA: TGTGCCAGCAGTATCGACTCCTACAATGAGCAGTTCTTC
size: -; V: TRBV28; J: TRBJ2-5; D: -; CDR3: CASSLGSGRGTQYF; DNA: TGTGCCAGCAGTTTAGGGTCAGGTAGAGGGACCCAGTACTTC
size: many; V: TRBV7-2; J: TRBJ2-3; D: -; CDR3: CASSSTSSPPDTQYF; DNA: TGTGCCAGCAGCTCGACTAGTTCTCCCCCAGATACGCAGTATTTT
size: -; V: TRBV6-1; J: TRBJ1-1; D: -; CDR3: CASSVRQGSTEAFF; DNA: TGTGCCAGCAGTGTAAGGCAGGGGAGCACTGAAGCTTTCTTT
size: many; V: TRBV7-6; J: TRBJ2-3; D: TRBD2; CDR3: CASSLEYRTSGFTDTQYF; DNA: TGTGCCAGCAGCTTAGAGTACCGGACTAGCGGATTCACAGATACGCAGTATTTT
size: few; V: TRBV6-1; J: TRBJ1-5; D: -; CDR3: CASSEGTPYQPQHF; DNA: TGTGCCAGCAGTGAAGGGACCCCTTATCAGCCCCAGCATTTT
size: many; V: TRBV7-2; J: TRBJ1-2; D: -; CDR3: CASSPKWQSNYGYTF; DNA: TGTGCCAGCAGCCCAAAGTGGCAGAGCAACTATGGCTACACCTTC
size: once; V: TRBV6-2/TRBV6-3; J: TRBJ2-1; D: -; CDR3: CASSLAREQFF; DNA: TGTGCCAGCAGCCTAGCAAGGGAGCAGTTCTTC
size: few; V: TRBV15; J: TRBJ1-4; D: -; CDR3: CATSLSSTNEKLFF; DNA: TGTGCCACCAGCCTCAGTTCAACTAATGAAAAACTGTTTTTT
size: -; V: TRBV7-2; J: TRBJ2-5; D: TRBD1; CDR3: CASSPPGQGGQTQYF; DNA: TGTGCCAGCAGCCCCCCGGGACAGGGAGGGCAGACCCAGTACTTC
size: many; V: TRBV30; J: TRBJ2-3; D: -; CDR3: CAWSVGAASTDTQYF; DNA: TGTGCCTGGAGTGTAGGAGCGGCTAGCACAGATACGCAGTATTTT
size: -; V: TRBV20-1; J: TRBJ2-7; D: -; CDR3: CSAPQGDEQYF; DNA: TGCAGTGCTCCACAGGGAGACGAGCAGTACTTC
size: many; V: TRBV6-2/TRBV6-3; J: TRBJ1-5; D: TRBD1; CDR3: CASSYLQGDLQPQHF; DNA: TGTGCCAGCAGTTATTTACAGGGGGATTTGCAGCCCCAGCATTTT
size: -; V: TRBV15; J: TRBJ2-6; D: -; CDR3: CATSRDIGPGSGANVLTF; DNA: TGTGCCACCAGCAGAGATATAGGCCCAGGGTCCGGGGCCAACGTCCTGACTTTC
size: many; V: TRBV7-8; J: TRBJ2-7; D: -; CDR3: CASIQGPGLSSYEQYF; DNA: TGTGCCAGCATCCAAGGTCCAGGACTCAGCTCCTACGAGCAGTACTTC
size: -; V: TRBV5-1; J: TRBJ1-1; D: -; CDR3: CASSLALVITEAFF; DNA: TGCGCCAGCAGCTTGGCCTTAGTGATCACTGAAGCTTTCTTT
size: -; V: TRBV20-1; J: TRBJ1-5; D: TRBD1; CDR3: CSARRTGPQPQHF; DNA: TGCAGTGCTAGGAGGACAGGGCCTCAGCCCCAGCATTTT
size: few; V: TRBV30; J: TRBJ1-1; D: -; CDR3: CAWILTRWQNTEAFF; DNA: TGTGCCTGGATTTTAACAAGGTGGCAGAACACTGAAGCTTTCTTT
size: many; V: TRBV4-3; J: TRBJ1-1; D: TRBD1; CDR3: CASSQQQGEKAFF; DNA: TGCGCCAGCAGCCAACAACAGGGGGAAAAAGCTTTCTTT
size: many; V: TRBV7-2; J: TRBJ2-6; D: -; CDR3: CASSSSSSGANVLTF; DNA: TGTGCCAGCAGCTCCTCGAGCTCTGGGGCCAACGTCCTGACTTTC
size: many; V: TRBV19; J: TRBJ1-1; D: -; CDR3: CASSIEGLSTEAFF; DNA: TGTGCCAGTAGTATAGAGGGGCTGAGCACTGAAGCTTTCTTT
size: many; V: TRBV7-2; J: TRBJ1-6; D: -; CDR3: CASSLRQDRSPLHF; DNA: TGTGCCAGCAGCCTACGACAGGATCGATCACCCCTCCACTTT
size: many; V: TRBV7-2; J: TRBJ2-3; D: TRBD2; CDR3: CASSPIAGSTDTQYF; DNA: TGTGCCAGCAGCCCGATAGCGGGGAGCACAGATACGCAGTATTTT
size: many; V: TRBV7-2; J: TRBJ2-3; D: TRBD2; CDR3: CASSFPGLAGGSTDTQYF; DNA: TGTGCCAGCAGCTTCCCCGGACTAGCGGGGGGGAGCACAGATACGCAGTATTTT
size: -; V: TRBV28; J: TRBJ1-5; D: -; CDR3: CASHRVSGNQPQHF; DNA: TGTGCCAGCCACAGGGTCTCGGGGAATCAGCCCCAGCATTTT
size: -; V: TRBV7-4; J: TRBJ2-1; D: TRBD1; CDR3: CASSQAGTGSPEQFF; DNA: TGTGCCAGCAGCCAAGCCGGGACAGGGAGCCCTGAGCAGTTCTTC
size: few; V: TRBV6-6; J: TRBJ1-5; D: TRBD1; CDR3: CASGGGEGARKFYSNQPQHF; DNA: TGTGCCAGCGGTGGGGGTGAGGGGGCCAGAAAATTTTATAGCAATCAGCCCCAGCATTTT
size: many; V: TRBV6-2/TRBV6-3; J: TRBJ2-7; D: -; CDR3: CASSDLGTSFYEQYF; DNA: TGTGCCAGCAGTGACTTAGGGACCTCGTTCTACGAGCAGTACTTC
size: -; V: TRBV6-6; J: TRBJ1-6; D: TRBD1; CDR3: CASRPQGDYNSPLHF; DNA: TGTGCCAGCAGGCCCCAGGGGGACTATAATTCACCCCTCCACTTT